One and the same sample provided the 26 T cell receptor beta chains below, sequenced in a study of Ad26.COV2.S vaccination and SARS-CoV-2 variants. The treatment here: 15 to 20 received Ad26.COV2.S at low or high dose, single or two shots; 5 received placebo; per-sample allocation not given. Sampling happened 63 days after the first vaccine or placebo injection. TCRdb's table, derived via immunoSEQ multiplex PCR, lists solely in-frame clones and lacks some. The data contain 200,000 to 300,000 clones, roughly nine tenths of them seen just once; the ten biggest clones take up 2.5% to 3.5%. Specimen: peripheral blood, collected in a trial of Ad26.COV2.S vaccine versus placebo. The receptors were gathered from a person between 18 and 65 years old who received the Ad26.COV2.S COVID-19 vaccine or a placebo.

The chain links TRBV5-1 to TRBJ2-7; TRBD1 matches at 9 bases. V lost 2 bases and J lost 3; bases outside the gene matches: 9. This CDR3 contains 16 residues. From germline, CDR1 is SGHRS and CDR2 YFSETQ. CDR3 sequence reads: CASSFGVTGGIYEQYF. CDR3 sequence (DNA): TGCGCCAGCAGCTTCGGGGTTACAGGGGGCATCTACGAGCAGTACTTC.

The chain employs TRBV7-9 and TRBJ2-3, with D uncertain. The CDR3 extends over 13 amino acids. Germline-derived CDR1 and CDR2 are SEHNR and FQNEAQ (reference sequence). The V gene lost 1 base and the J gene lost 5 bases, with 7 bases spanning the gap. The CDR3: CASSLGSEDTQYF. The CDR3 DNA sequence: TGTGCCAGCAGCTTAGGGAGTGAAGATACGCAGTATTTT.

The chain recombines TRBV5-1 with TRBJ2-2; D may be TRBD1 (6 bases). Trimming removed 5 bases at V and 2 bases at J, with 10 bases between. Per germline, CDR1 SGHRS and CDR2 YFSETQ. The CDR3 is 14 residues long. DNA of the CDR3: TGCGCCAGCAGGTCGGACAGTAACACCGGGGAGCTGTTTTTT. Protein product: CASRSDSNTGELFF.

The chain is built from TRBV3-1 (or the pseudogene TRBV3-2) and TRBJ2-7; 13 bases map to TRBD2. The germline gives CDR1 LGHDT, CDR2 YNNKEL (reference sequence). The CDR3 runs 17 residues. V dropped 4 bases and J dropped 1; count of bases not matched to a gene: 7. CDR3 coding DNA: TGTGCCAGCAGCCGGCCCGGGACTAGCGGGGAATCCTACGAGCAGTACGTC. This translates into CASSRPGTSGESYEQYV.

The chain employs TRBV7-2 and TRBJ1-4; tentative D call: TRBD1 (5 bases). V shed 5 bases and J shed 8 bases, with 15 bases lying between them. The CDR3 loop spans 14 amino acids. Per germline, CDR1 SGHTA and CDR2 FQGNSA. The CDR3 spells CASSRAWGREKLFF. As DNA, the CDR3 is TGTGCCAGCAGCCGGGCTTGGGGACGAGAAAAACTGTTTTTT.

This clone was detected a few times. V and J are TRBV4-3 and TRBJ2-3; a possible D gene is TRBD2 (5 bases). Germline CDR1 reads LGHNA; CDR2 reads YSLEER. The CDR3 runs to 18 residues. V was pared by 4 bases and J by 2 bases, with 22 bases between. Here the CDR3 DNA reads TGCGCCAGCAGCCCCCGAAAGGGTAGCGAACCCAACACAGATACGCAGTATTTT. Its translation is CASSPRKGSEPNTDTQYF.

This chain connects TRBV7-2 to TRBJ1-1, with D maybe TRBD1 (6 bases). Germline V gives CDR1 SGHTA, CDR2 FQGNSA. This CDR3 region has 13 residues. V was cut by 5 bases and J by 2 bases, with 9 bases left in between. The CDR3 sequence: CASSVDSNTEAFF. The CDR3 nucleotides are TGTGCCAGCAGCGTGGACAGTAACACTGAAGCTTTCTTT.

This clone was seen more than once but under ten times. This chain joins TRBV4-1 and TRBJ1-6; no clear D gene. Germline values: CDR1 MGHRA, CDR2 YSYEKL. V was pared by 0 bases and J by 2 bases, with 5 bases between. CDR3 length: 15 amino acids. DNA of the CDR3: TGCGCCAGCAGCCAAGAGGCGGCCTATAATTCACCCCTCCACTTT. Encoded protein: CASSQEAAYNSPLHF.

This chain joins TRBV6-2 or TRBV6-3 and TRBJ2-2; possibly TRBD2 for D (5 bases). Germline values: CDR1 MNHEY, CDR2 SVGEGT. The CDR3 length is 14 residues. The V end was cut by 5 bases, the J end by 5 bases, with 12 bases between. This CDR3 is CASSEGMRTGELFF. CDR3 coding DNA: TGTGCCAGCAGTGAGGGAATGAGAACCGGGGAGCTGTTTTTT.

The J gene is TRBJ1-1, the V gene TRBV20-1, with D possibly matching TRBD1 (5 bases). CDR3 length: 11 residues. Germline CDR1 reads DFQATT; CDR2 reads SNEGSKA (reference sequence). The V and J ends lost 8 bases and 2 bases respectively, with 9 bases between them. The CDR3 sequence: CSSDSNTEAFF. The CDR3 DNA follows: TGCAGTTCCGACAGTAACACTGAAGCTTTCTTT.

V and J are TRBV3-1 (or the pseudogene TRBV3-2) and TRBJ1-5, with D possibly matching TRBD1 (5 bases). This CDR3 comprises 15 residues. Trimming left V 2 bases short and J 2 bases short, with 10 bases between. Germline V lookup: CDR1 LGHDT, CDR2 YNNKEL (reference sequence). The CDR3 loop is CASSQSGTGNQPQHF. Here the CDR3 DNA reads TGTGCCAGCAGCCAATCAGGGACGGGCAATCAGCCCCAGCATTTT.

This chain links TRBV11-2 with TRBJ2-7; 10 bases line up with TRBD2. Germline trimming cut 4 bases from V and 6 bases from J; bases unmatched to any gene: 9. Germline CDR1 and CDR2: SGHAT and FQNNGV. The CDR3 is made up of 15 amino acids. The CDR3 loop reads CASSSGTSVEGEQYV. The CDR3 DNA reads TGTGCCAGCAGCTCGGGGACTAGCGTCGAGGGCGAGCAGTACGTC.

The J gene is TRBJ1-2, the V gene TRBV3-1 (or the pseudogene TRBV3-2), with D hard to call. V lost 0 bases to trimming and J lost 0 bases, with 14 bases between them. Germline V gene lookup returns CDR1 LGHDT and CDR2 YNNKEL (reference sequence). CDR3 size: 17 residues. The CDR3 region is CASSQEWNRVANYGYTF. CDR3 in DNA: TGTGCCAGCAGCCAAGAATGGAACAGAGTAGCTAACTATGGCTACACCTTC.

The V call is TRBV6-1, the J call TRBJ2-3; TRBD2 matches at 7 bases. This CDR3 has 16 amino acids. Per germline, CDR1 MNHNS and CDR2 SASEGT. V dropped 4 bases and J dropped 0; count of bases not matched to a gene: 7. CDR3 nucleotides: TGTGCCAGCAGTGGGGACTACCGGCCGAGCACAGATACGCAGTATTTT. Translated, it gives CASSGDYRPSTDTQYF.

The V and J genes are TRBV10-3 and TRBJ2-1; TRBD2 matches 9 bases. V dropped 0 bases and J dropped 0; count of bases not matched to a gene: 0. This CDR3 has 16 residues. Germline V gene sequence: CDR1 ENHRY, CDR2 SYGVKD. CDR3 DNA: TGTGCCATCAGTGAGTCTAGCGGGAGCTCCTACAATGAGCAGTTCTTC. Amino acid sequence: CAISESSGSSYNEQFF.

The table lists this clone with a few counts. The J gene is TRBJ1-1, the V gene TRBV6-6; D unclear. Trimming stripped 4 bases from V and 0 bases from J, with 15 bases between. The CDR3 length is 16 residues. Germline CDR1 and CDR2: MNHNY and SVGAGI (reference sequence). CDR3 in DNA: TGTGCCAGCAGTTCACCCAACGGATTGATGAACACTGAAGCTTTCTTT. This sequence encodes CASSSPNGLMNTEAFF.

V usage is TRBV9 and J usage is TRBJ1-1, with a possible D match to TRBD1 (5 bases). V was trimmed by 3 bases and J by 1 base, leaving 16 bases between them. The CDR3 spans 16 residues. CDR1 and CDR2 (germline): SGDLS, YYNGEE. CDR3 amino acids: CASSAFQGIWNTEAFF. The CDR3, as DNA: TGTGCCAGCAGCGCGTTCCAGGGTATCTGGAACACTGAAGCTTTCTTT.

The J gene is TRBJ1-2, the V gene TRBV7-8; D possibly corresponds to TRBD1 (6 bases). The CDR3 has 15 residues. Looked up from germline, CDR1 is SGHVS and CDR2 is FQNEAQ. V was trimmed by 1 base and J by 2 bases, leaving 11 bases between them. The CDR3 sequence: CASSLDLGTNYGYTF. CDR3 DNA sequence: TGTGCCAGCAGCTTAGATCTGGGGACAAACTATGGCTACACCTTC.

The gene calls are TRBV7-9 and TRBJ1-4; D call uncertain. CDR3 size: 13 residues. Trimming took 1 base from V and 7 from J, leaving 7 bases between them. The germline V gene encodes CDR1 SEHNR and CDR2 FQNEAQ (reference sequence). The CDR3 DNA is TGTGCCAGCAGCTTAGAGCCGGTTGAAAAACTGTTTTTT. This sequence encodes CASSLEPVEKLFF.

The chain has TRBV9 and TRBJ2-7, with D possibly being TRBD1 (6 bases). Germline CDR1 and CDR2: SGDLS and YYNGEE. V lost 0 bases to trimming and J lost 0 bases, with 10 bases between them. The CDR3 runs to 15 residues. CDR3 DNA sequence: TGTGCCAGCAGCGTAGAGGACAGTATCTCCTACGAGCAGTACTTC. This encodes CASSVEDSISYEQYF.

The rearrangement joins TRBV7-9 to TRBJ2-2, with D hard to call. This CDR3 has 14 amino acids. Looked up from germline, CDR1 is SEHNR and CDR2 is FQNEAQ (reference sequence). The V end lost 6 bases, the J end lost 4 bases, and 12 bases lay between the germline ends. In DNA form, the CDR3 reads TGTGCCAGCAGAATTAGACTGGGCACCGGGGAGCTGTTTTTT. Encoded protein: CASRIRLGTGELFF. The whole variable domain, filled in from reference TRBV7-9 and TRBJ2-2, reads DTGVSQNPRHKITKRGQNVTFRCDPISEHNRLYWYRQTLGQGPEFLTYFQNEAQLEKSRLLSDRFSAERPKGSFSTLEIQRTEQGDSAMYLCASRIRLGTGELFFGEGSRLTVL.

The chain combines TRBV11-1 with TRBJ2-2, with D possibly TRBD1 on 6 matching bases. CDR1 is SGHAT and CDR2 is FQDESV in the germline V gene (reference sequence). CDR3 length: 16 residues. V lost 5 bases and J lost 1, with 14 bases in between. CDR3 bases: TGTGCCAGCAGCCCGACCGGGACAATGAACACCGGGGAGCTGTTTTTT. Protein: CASSPTGTMNTGELFF. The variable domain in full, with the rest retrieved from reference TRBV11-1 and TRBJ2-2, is EAEVAQSPRYKITEKSQAVAFWCDPISGHATLYWYRQILGQGPELLVQFQDESVVDDSQLPKDRFSAERLKGVDSTLKIQPAELGDSAMYLCASSPTGTMNTGELFFGEGSRLTVL.

The CDR3 region has the DNA TGTGCCAGCAGCGACGGGACTAGCGGGAGATTCAACGAGCAGTACGTC. The encoded protein is CASSDGTSGRFNEQYV. This rearrangement joins TRBV6-2 or TRBV6-3 to TRBJ2-7, with TRBD2 matching 14 bases. The CDR3 loop spans 16 amino acids. V was pared by 6 bases and J by 5 bases, with 9 bases of the junction left unmatched. Germline V gene data show CDR1 as MNHEY and CDR2 as SVGEGT.

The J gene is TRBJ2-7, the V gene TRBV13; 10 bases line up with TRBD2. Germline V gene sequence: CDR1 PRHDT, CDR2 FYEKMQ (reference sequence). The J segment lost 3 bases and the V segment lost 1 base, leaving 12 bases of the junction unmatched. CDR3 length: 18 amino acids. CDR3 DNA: TGTGCCAGCAGCTTAGTAGGCTCTAGCGGGAGTCGGGTCTACGAGCAGTACGTC. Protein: CASSLVGSSGSRVYEQYV.

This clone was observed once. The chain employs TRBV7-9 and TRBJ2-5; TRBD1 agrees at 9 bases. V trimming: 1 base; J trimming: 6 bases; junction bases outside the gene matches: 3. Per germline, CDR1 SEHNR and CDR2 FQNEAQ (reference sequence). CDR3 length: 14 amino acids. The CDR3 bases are TGTGCCAGCAGCTTAGGACAGGGGGGGAAGACCCAGTACTTC. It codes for CASSLGQGGKTQYF.

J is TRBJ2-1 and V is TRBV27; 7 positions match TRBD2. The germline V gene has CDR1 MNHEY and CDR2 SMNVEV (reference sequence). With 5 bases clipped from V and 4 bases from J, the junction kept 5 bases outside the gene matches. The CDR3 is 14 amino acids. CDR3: CASSRAGDYNEQFF. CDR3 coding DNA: TGTGCCAGCAGTCGGGCGGGAGATTACAATGAGCAGTTCTTC.